This section outlines one T cell receptor (beta chain) sequence together with its context. Its matching antigen is unknown. The treatment: approximately 10-day PBMC culture with coronavirus spike peptide pools or control peptides (ViraFEST assay). The record originates from a study of vaccination and CD4 T cells after COVID-19. General study results and limits: It was observed that, in convalescent patients, a median approximately 86% of reactive clones arose only post-vaccination.

With the Oncomine TCR Beta short-read assay, DNA from cultured CD4+ T cells was sequenced. TCRdb recomputed calls from the PCR reads with MiXCR, one row per CDR3 protein. Of several thousand distinct CDR3 sequences in the sample, 44% are singletons; the top ten hold roughly half. Germline trimming cut 7 bases from V and 7 bases from J; bases unmatched to any gene: 13. This CDR3 region has 15 residues. Looked up from germline, CDR1 is LNHDA and CDR2 is SQIVND (reference sequence). This chain links TRBV19 with TRBJ2-1; 7 nucleotides match TRBD2. The origin of this receptor is a human donor who had recovered from COVID-19. Sequenced input: CD4+ T cells from blood, cultured in vitro. The CDR3 DNA follows: TGTGCCAGTAATCCGTCGGCGGGAGCAGCGAATGAGCAGTTCTTC. This encodes CASNPSAGAANEQFF.